The 20 T cell receptor beta chains below come from one sample, sequenced in a study of early stage breast cancer tumors. The assay was immunoSEQ multiplex PCR, and TCRdb's table has in-frame clones only and misses some. Of tens of thousands of clones detected, 55% to 75% appear once; the ten largest clones hold approximately 31%. Sequencing was performed on blood. All receptors derive from a person aged 50 to 59 with breast cancer.

The chain employs TRBV30 and TRBJ1-2; D not resolved. The V gene lost 0 bases and the J gene lost 8 bases, with 10 bases spanning the gap. Germline CDR1 and CDR2: GTSNPN and SVGIG (reference sequence). This CDR3 is built from 12 residues. The DNA for the CDR3 is TGTGCCTGGAGTGTTTCCGGGGAAGGCTACACCTTC. Its protein product is CAWSVSGEGYTF. The full variable domain, its missing parts supplied by reference TRBV30 and TRBJ1-2, is SQTIHQWPATLVQPVGSPLSLECTVEGTSNPNLYWYRQAAGRGLQLLFYSVGIGQISSEVPQNLSASRPQDRQFILSSKKLLLSDSGFYLCAWSVSGEGYTFGSGTRLTVV.

This chain connects TRBV12-5 to TRBJ2-5; D remains unclear. Germline-derived CDR1 and CDR2 are LGHNT and FRNRAP. The V end lost 3 bases, the J end lost 3 bases, and 8 bases lay between the germline ends. The CDR3 contains 13 residues. This CDR3 is CASGFRVEETQYF. CDR3 nucleotide sequence: TGTGCTAGTGGTTTCCGAGTGGAAGAGACCCAGTACTTC.

This clone appeared a few times. The genes are TRBV5-1 and TRBJ2-2; TRBD1 matches 8 bases. The length of the CDR3 is 15 residues. The V gene's germline CDR1 is SGHRS and CDR2 YFSETQ. V trimming: 2 bases; J trimming: 0 bases; junction bases outside the gene matches: 0. CDR3 DNA: TGCGCCAGCAGCTTACAGGGGGCGAACACCGGGGAGCTGTTTTTT. This encodes CASSLQGANTGELFF.

This clone was seen only once. V usage is TRBV18 and J usage is TRBJ2-6, with a possible D match to TRBD1 (6 bases). This CDR3 is built from 20 residues. Germline V CDR1 and CDR2: KGHSH, LQKENI. V was cut by 3 bases and J by 0 bases, with 21 bases left in between. This chain's CDR3 is CASSPALTGHLGSGANVLTF. CDR3 coding DNA: TGTGCCAGCTCACCGGCCCTAACGGGACACCTTGGCTCTGGGGCCAACGTCCTGACTTTC.

The rearrangement joins TRBV11-1 to TRBJ2-1; 9 positions match TRBD1. Per germline, CDR1 SGHAT and CDR2 FQDESV (reference sequence). CDR3 length equals 15 residues. Losses at the gene ends were 3 bases for V and 8 bases for J; bases not matched to a gene: 8. The CDR3 nucleotides are TGTGCCAGCAGCTTTGCTAATACAGGGGGCGATGAGCAGTTCTTC. Translated: CASSFANTGGDEQFF.

This clone was recorded once. DNA for the CDR3: TGTGCCAGCAGCTTAGTGGGGCTGGGTCGGGGCTACACCTTC. Residues: CASSLVGLGRGYTF. The gene calls are TRBV11-2 and TRBJ1-2; the D gene is possibly TRBD1 (5 bases). CDR1 is SGHAT and CDR2 is FQNNGV in the germline V gene. The CDR3 length is 14 residues. Trimming left V 1 base short and J 8 bases short, with 14 bases between.

The genes are TRBV9 and TRBJ2-6; D tentatively reads TRBD1 or TRBD2 (5 bases each). CDR1 and CDR2 (germline): SGDLS, YYNGEE. This CDR3 is built from 16 residues. The V end was cut by 3 bases, the J end by 0 bases, with 10 bases between. The CDR3 reads CASSAGPNSGANVLTF. CDR3 nucleotides: TGTGCCAGCAGCGCGGGACCGAACTCTGGGGCCAACGTCCTGACTTTC.

This clone occurred once. The genes are TRBV14 and TRBJ2-3; 15 bases map to TRBD2. Trimming took 4 bases from V and 5 from J; bases not matched to a gene: 4. The V gene's germline CDR1 is SGHDN and CDR2 FVKESK. The CDR3 is 16 amino acids. CDR3 bases: TGTGCCAGCAGCCGGACTAGCGGGAGGGAAAGAGATACGCAGTATTTT. The encoded protein is CASSRTSGRERDTQYF.

This clone was observed a few times. The V call is TRBV6-5, the J call TRBJ1-2; unclear D gene. V lost 2 bases to trimming and J lost 4 bases, with 11 bases between them. Germline lookup yields CDR1 MNHEY and CDR2 SVGAGI. CDR3 length: 14 residues. CDR3 bases: TGTGCCAGCAGTTACGGTGGAGGCGTCTATGGCTACACCTTC. It yields the protein CASSYGGGVYGYTF.

V is TRBV2 and J is TRBJ2-3; TRBD2 aligns across 7 bases. V was clipped by 4 bases and J by 1 base; unmatched bases: 5. Germline assignment: CDR1 SNHLY and CDR2 FYNNEI. The CDR3 totals 15 residues. CDR3 sequence (DNA): TGTGCCAGCAGTGTTGGGACTATTCGCACAGATACGCAGTATTTT. Translating it yields CASSVGTIRTDTQYF.

The rearrangement joins TRBV5-1 to TRBJ2-3; 8 bases are a match to TRBD2. The CDR3 is 14 amino acids. Germline V gene data show CDR1 as SGHRS and CDR2 as YFSETQ. V lost 6 bases and J lost 4; bases outside the gene matches: 7. CDR3 loop: CASTAGVSADTQYF. The CDR3 DNA follows: TGCGCCAGCACAGCGGGAGTCAGTGCAGATACGCAGTATTTT.

J is TRBJ2-3 and V is TRBV7-9, with D maybe TRBD2 (5 bases). Trimming shortened V by 2 bases and J by 4 bases, and 13 bases separated the two germline ends. Germline CDR1 is SEHNR and CDR2 is FQNEAQ (reference sequence). This CDR3 has 15 residues. CDR3 sequence (DNA): TGTGCCAGCAGCTTATACGGGGAGTCCGCAGATACGCAGTATTTT. Its protein product is CASSLYGESADTQYF.

The V gene is TRBV19, the J gene TRBJ2-1; D not resolved. This CDR3 spans 14 amino acids. Trimming took 7 bases from V and 0 from J, leaving 10 bases between them. Germline V gives CDR1 LNHDA, CDR2 SQIVND (reference sequence). This CDR3 is CASNLKDSYNEQFF. The CDR3 DNA reads as TGTGCCAGTAACCTAAAAGACTCCTACAATGAGCAGTTCTTC.

This clone came up once. The chain combines TRBV4-1 with TRBJ2-7; 7 positions agree with TRBD2. The V and J ends lost 3 bases and 0 bases, in that order; junction bases with no gene match: 5. Germline CDR1 reads MGHRA; CDR2 reads YSYEKL. The CDR3 has 15 amino acids. The CDR3, as DNA: TGCGCCAGCAGCCAGACTAGCTTCTCCTCCTACGAGCAGTACTTC. Translation: CASSQTSFSSYEQYF.

The J gene is TRBJ1-5, the V gene TRBV5-6; D remains unclear. CDR3 size: 15 residues. Between the trimmed V and J ends, which lost 3 bases and 0 bases, there was a span of 10 bases. Germline CDR1 is SGHDT and CDR2 is YYEEEE. CDR3 bases: TGTGCCAGCAGCTCGGGAGTTTATAGCAATCAGCCCCAGCATTTT. Translating it yields CASSSGVYSNQPQHF.

The V and J genes are TRBV2 and TRBJ2-1; 9 nucleotides agree with TRBD2. With 1 base clipped from V and 0 bases from J, the junction kept 7 bases outside the gene matches. Germline values: CDR1 SNHLY, CDR2 FYNNEI. The CDR3 loop spans 18 amino acids. Written as DNA, the CDR3 is TGTGCCAGCAGTGAAGATCTGGCGGGAGGGAACTCCTACAATGAGCAGTTCTTC. It yields the protein CASSEDLAGGNSYNEQFF.

J is TRBJ2-1 and V is TRBV18; 9 nucleotides line up with TRBD1. Germline V CDR1 and CDR2: KGHSH, LQKENI. The CDR3 has 16 residues. Germline trimming cut 0 bases from V and 7 bases from J; bases unmatched to any gene: 7. Written as DNA, the CDR3 is TGTGCCAGCTCACCACCAGTCGGGACAGGGAGGAATGAGCAGTTCTTC. Its translation is CASSPPVGTGRNEQFF.

J is TRBJ2-3 and V is TRBV6-5, with a tentative D call TRBD2 (5 bases). The CDR3 sequence is 14 residues long. The germline CDR1 and CDR2 sequences are MNHEY and SVGAGI. The germline V and J ends were trimmed by 4 bases and 1 base, with 9 bases remaining between them. This CDR3 reads CASSSGLRTDTQYF. For the CDR3, the DNA is TGTGCCAGCAGTTCAGGACTCCGCACAGATACGCAGTATTTT.

Of note for this clone: Other DNA sequences in this specimen translate into the identical CDR3. The rearrangement uses TRBV5-1 and TRBJ1-1; D is uncertain. Trimming took off 2 bases at V and 2 bases at J, with 4 bases between the two ends. CDR1 is SGHRS and CDR2 is YFSETQ in the germline V gene. This CDR3 region has 12 residues. Written as DNA, the CDR3 is TGCGCCAGCAGCTTAGCCAACACTGAAGCTTTCTTT. The encoded protein is CASSLANTEAFF.

The V and J genes are TRBV10-3 and TRBJ2-7, with 10 bases lining up with TRBD2. The germline gives CDR1 ENHRY, CDR2 SYGVKD. The CDR3 contains 13 residues. Unmatched junction bases numbered 4, after V lost 10 bases and J lost 1 base. CDR3 region: CATLLAGSYEQYF. The CDR3 DNA is TGTGCCACGTTACTAGCGGGGTCCTACGAGCAGTACTTC.